This passage covers 13 T cell receptor beta chains from one sample sequenced in a study of shared clonotypes between healthy human individuals. Terminally differentiated effector memory CD45RA+ cells were excluded from the naive CD8 cells, which were CD45RO-negative and positively selected for CCR7. The data were produced by immunoSEQ multiplex PCR, yet TCRdb's version contains in-frame clones alone and is incomplete. The profile covers around 2,000,000 clones, with approximately 94% appearing a single time and 0.9% to 1.5% taken by the ten largest. Sequencing was performed on naive CD8+ T cells sorted from blood. These receptors all stem from a man aged 18 to 30 in good health.

The V and J genes are TRBV7-6 and TRBJ2-3, with 11 positions matching TRBD2. V was pared by 3 bases and J by 0 bases, with 5 bases of the junction left unmatched. This CDR3 spans 17 amino acids. Germline CDR1 SGHVS, CDR2 FNYEAQ. The CDR3 protein is CASSFIAGGVSTDTQYF. DNA of the CDR3: TGTGCCAGCAGCTTCATAGCGGGGGGGGTGAGCACAGATACGCAGTATTTT.

The chain is built from TRBV7-2 and TRBJ2-7; 7 bases align to TRBD1. Germline loops: CDR1 SGHTA, CDR2 FQGNSA. The trim removed 1 base at V and 3 bases at J, leaving 6 bases unmatched. This CDR3 has 15 residues. CDR3 amino acids: CASSLDLGQIYEQYF. The CDR3 nucleotides are TGTGCCAGCAGCTTAGACCTGGGACAGATCTACGAGCAGTACTTC.

V usage is TRBV19 and J usage is TRBJ2-1, with 12 positions matching TRBD2. This CDR3 has 17 amino acids. Germline trimming cut 3 bases from V and 2 bases from J; bases unmatched to any gene: 5. In germline, CDR1 is LNHDA, CDR2 SQIVND (reference sequence). CDR3 coding DNA: TGTGCCAGTAGTATCCTTGGACTAGCGGGACCCTACAATGAGCAGTTCTTC. Encoded protein: CASSILGLAGPYNEQFF.

V and J are TRBV7-2 and TRBJ2-5; 9 positions agree with TRBD2. This CDR3 is built from 15 residues. The V segment lost 5 bases and the J segment 5 bases; nucleotides outside the gene matches: 9. Per the germline V gene, CDR1 is SGHTA and CDR2 is FQGNSA. CDR3 DNA sequence: TGTGCCAGCAGCGCACATAGCGGGAGTACGGAGACCCAGTACTTC. This gives the protein CASSAHSGSTETQYF.

This chain uses TRBV30 with TRBJ2-1; 7 bases match TRBD1. CDR1 GTSNPN and CDR2 SVGIG come from the germline V gene (reference sequence). The CDR3 length is 16 residues. Germline trimming cut 3 bases from V and 1 base from J; bases unmatched to any gene: 9. DNA for the CDR3: TGTGCCTGGAGCGCCCGAGACAGGGTATCCTACAATGAGCAGTTCTTC. The encoded protein is CAWSARDRVSYNEQFF.

V and J are TRBV2 and TRBJ1-4; 9 nucleotides line up with TRBD1. V shed 7 bases, J shed 8 bases, and the junction held 8 bases outside the gene matches. CDR3 length: 14 amino acids. CDR1 and CDR2 (germline): SNHLY, FYNNEI. The CDR3 region is CASNPGTGREKLFF. The CDR3 DNA follows: TGTGCCAGCAACCCCGGGACAGGGAGAGAAAAACTGTTTTTT.

The chain recombines TRBV6-4 with TRBJ2-7, with 8 bases matching TRBD2. Germline V gene sequence: CDR1 MRHNA, CDR2 SNTAGT. Losses at the gene ends were 2 bases for V and 3 bases for J; bases not matched to a gene: 6. The CDR3 has 15 amino acids. CDR3 in amino acids: CASSDRLASDYEQYF. CDR3 nucleotide sequence: TGTGCCAGCAGTGACCGACTAGCGAGTGACTACGAGCAGTACTTC.

The chain has TRBV6-1 and TRBJ2-2; D remains unclear. The CDR3 runs 15 residues. Germline V CDR1 and CDR2: MNHNS, SASEGT. V shed 8 bases and J shed 4 bases, with 17 bases lying between them. CDR3 residues: CASCTAPICTGELFF. For the CDR3, the DNA is TGTGCCAGCTGTACAGCTCCGATTTGCACCGGGGAGCTGTTTTTT.

This clone was counted once. The genes are TRBV5-4 and TRBJ2-7; the D gene is possibly TRBD2 (5 bases). Germline-derived CDR1 and CDR2 are SGHNT and YYREEE (reference sequence). The length of the CDR3 is 13 residues. Trimming left V 4 bases short and J 2 bases short, with 10 bases between. The CDR3, as DNA: TGTGCCAGCAGCGACCGGGAAACCTACGAGCAGTACTTC. The encoded protein is CASSDRETYEQYF.

In regard to this clone: Possible read error: a much larger clone is one base away. The sample contains more than one DNA sequence encoding this CDR3. The chain uses TRBV19 and TRBJ1-1; D gene unclear. V was pared by 2 bases and J by 1 base, with 5 bases between. The CDR3 is made up of 13 amino acids. CDR1 and CDR2 (germline): LNHDA, SQIVND (reference sequence). CDR3 loop: CASSIWGNTEAFF. The CDR3 DNA reads as TGTGCCAGTAGTATATGGGGGAACACTGAAGCTTTCTTT. Looking up the rest from reference TRBV19 and TRBJ1-1 gives the full variable domain: DGGITQSPKYLFRKEGQNVTLSCEQNLNHDAMYWYRQDPGQGLRLIYYSQIVNDFQKGDIAEGYSVSREKKESFPLTVTSAQKNPTAFYLCASSIWGNTEAFFGQGTRLTVV.

V usage is TRBV7-9 and J usage is TRBJ2-5; 11 bases line up with TRBD2. CDR3 length: 17 amino acids. Trimming removed 8 bases from V and 2 bases from J; junction bases left unmatched: 13. The germline V gene encodes CDR1 SEHNR and CDR2 FQNEAQ (reference sequence). The CDR3 protein is CASDRLPGTSGQETQYF. As DNA, the CDR3 is TGTGCCAGCGACAGACTACCCGGGACTAGCGGTCAAGAGACCCAGTACTTC.

The chain joins TRBV30 to TRBJ2-1; the D is unclear. V lost 0 bases to trimming and J lost 10 bases, with 10 bases between them. CDR3 size: 12 residues. The V gene's germline CDR1 is GTSNPN and CDR2 SVGIG (reference sequence). CDR3 protein: CAWSVLGEEQFF. The DNA for the CDR3 is TGTGCCTGGAGTGTACTTGGGGAAGAGCAGTTCTTC.

The DNA for the CDR3 is TGTGCCAGTAGTATAGGGAACCCTCCCTACGAGCAGTACTTC. Its protein product is CASSIGNPPYEQYF. The chain carries TRBV19 and TRBJ2-7; D is unresolved. This CDR3 contains 14 residues. The V and J ends lost 1 base and 2 bases respectively, with 9 bases between them. Germline V gene sequence: CDR1 LNHDA, CDR2 SQIVND (reference sequence).